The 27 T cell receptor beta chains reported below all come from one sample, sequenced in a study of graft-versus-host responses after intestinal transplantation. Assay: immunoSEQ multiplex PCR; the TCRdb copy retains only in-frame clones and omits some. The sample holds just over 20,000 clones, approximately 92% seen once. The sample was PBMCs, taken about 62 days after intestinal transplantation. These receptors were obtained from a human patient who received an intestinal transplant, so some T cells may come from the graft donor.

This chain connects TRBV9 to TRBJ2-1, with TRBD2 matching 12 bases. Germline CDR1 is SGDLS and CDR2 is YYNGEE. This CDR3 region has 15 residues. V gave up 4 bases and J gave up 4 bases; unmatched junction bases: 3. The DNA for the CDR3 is TGTGCCAGCAGCCAGACTAGCGGGAGATACAATGAGCAGTTCTTC. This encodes CASSQTSGRYNEQFF.

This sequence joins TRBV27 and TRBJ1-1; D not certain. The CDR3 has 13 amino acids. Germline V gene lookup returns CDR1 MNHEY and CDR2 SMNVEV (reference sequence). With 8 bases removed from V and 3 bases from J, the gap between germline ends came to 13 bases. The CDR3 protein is CASGAREDTEAFF. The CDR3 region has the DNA TGTGCCAGCGGCGCTCGGGAGGACACTGAAGCTTTCTTT.

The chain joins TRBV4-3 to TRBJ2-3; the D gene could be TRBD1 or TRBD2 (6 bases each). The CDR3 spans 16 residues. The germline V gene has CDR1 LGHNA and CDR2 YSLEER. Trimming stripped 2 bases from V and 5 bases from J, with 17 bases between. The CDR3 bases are TGCGCCAGCAGCCAACAGTCCTCGGGGGCCGAAGATACGCAGTATTTT. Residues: CASSQQSSGAEDTQYF.

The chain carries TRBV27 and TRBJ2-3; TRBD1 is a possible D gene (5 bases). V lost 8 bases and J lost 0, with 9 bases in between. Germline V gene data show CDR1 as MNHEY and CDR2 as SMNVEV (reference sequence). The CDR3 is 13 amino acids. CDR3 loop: CASQRTSTDTQYF. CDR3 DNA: TGTGCCAGCCAACGGACAAGCACAGATACGCAGTATTTT.

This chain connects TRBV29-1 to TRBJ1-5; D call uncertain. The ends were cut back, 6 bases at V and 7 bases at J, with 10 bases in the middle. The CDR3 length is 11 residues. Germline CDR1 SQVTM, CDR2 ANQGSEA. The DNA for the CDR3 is TGCAGCGTCGAGAGCTGGCAGCCCCAGCATTTT. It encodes CSVESWQPQHF.

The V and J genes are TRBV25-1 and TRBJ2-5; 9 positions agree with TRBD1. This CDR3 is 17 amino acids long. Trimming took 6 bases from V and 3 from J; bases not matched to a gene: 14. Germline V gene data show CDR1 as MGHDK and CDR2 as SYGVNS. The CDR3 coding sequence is TGTGCCAGCAGCGTCCTGGCCGGGACAGGGTCAAAAGAGACCCAGTACTTC. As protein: CASSVLAGTGSKETQYF.

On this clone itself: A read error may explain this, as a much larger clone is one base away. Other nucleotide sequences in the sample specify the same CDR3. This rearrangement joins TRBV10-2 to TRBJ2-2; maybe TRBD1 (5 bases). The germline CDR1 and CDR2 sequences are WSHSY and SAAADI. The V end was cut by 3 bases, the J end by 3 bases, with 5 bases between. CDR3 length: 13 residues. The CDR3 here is CASSDRDTGELFF. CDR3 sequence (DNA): TGCGCCAGCAGTGACAGGGACACCGGGGAGCTGTTTTTT.

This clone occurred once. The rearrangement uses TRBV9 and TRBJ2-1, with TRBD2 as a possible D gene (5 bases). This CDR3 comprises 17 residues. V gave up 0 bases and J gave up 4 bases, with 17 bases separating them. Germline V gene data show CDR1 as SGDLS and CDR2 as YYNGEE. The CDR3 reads CASSVDAPGMGYNEQFF. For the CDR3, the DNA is TGTGCCAGCAGCGTAGACGCCCCGGGAATGGGATACAATGAGCAGTTCTTC. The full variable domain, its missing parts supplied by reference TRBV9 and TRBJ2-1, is DSGVTQTPKHLITATGQRVTLRCSPRSGDLSVYWYQQSLDQGLQFLIQYYNGEERAKGNILERFSAQQFPDLHSELNLSSLELGDSALYFCASSVDAPGMGYNEQFFGPGTRLTVL.

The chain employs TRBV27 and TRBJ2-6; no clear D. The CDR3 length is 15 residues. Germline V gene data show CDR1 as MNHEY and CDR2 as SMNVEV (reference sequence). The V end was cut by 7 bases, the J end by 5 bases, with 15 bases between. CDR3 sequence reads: CASTQTGSRANVLTF. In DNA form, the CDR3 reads TGTGCCAGCACTCAAACCGGGTCTCGGGCCAACGTCCTGACTTTC.

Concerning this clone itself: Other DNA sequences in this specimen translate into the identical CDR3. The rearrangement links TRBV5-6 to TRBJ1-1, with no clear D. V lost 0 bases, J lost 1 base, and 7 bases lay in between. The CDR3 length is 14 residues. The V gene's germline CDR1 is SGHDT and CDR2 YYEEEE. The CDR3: CASSLERRNTEAFF. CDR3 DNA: TGTGCCAGCAGCTTGGAGCGGAGGAACACTGAAGCTTTCTTT.

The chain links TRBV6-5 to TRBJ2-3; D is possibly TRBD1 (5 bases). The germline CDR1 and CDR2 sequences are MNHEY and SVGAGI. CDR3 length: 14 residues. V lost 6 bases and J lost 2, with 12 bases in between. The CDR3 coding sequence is TGTGCCAGCAGACGGACACAGTTCACAGATACGCAGTATTTT. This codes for CASRRTQFTDTQYF.

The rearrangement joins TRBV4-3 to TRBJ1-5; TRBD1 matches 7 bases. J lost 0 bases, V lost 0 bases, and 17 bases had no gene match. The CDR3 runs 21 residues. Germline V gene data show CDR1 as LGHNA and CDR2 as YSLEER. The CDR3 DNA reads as TGCGCCAGCAGCCAAGATGGCGCCAGGGGGAAAACTTCTCTTAGCAATCAGCCCCAGCATTTT. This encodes CASSQDGARGKTSLSNQPQHF.

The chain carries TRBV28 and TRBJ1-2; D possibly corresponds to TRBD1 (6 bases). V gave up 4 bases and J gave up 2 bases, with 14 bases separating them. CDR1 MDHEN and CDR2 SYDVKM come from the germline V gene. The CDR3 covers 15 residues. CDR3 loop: CASSSQGRWNYGYTF. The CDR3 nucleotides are TGTGCCAGCAGTTCCCAGGGGAGGTGGAACTATGGCTACACCTTC.

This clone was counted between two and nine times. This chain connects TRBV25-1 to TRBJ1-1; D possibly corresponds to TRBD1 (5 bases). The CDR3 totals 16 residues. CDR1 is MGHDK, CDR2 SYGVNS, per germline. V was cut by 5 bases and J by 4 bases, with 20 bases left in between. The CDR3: CASSPRPQGGTTEAFF. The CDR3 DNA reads TGTGCCAGCAGTCCACGCCCCCAAGGAGGGACCACTGAAGCTTTCTTT.

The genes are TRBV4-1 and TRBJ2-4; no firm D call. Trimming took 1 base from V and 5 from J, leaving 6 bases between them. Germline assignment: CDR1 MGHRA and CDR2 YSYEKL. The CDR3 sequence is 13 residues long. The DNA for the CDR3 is TGCGCCAGCAGCCAAGGTGACGAAAACATTCAGTACTTC. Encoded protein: CASSQGDENIQYF.

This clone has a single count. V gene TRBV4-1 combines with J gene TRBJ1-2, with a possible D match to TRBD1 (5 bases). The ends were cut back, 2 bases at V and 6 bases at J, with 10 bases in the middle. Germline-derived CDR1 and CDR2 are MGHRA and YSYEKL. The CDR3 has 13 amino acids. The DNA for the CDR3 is TGCGCCAGCAGCCAAATTGGGACGGATGGCTACACCTTC. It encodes CASSQIGTDGYTF.

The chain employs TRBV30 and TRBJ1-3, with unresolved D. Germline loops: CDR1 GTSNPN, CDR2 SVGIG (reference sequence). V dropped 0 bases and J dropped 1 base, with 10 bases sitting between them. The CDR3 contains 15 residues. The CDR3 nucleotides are TGTGCCTGGAGTGTAAACGGGGAATCTGGAAACACCATATATTTT. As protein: CAWSVNGESGNTIYF.

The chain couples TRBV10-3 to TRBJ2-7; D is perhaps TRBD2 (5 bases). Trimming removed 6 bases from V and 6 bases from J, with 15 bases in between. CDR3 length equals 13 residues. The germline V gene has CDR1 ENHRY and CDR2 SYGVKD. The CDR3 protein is CAIRGFMRVEQYF. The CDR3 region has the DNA TGTGCCATCAGGGGATTTATGAGGGTCGAGCAGTACTTC.

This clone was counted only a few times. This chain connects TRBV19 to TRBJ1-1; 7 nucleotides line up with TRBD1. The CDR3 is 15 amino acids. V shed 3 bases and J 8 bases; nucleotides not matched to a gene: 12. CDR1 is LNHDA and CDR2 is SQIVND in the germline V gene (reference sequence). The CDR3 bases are TGTGCCAGTAGTATTAGACAGGGAGGGGGACTAGAAGCTTTCTTT. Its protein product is CASSIRQGGGLEAFF. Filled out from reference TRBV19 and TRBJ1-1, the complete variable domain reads DGGITQSPKYLFRKEGQNVTLSCEQNLNHDAMYWYRQDPGQGLRLIYYSQIVNDFQKGDIAEGYSVSREKKESFPLTVTSAQKNPTAFYLCASSIRQGGGLEAFFGQGTRLTVV.

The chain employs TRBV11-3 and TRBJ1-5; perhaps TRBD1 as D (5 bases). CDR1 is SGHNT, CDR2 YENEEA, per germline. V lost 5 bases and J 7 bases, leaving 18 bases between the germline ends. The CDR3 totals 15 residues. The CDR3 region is CASSGCRVPRQPQHF. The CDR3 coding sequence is TGTGCCAGCAGCGGATGCAGGGTTCCACGGCAGCCCCAGCATTTT.

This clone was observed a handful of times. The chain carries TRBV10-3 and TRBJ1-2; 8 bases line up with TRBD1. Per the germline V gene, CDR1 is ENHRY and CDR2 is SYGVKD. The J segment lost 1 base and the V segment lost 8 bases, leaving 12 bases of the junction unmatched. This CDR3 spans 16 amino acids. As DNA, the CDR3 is TGTGCCATCGGGGGGGGCGACAGGGGAATTAACTATGGCTACACCTTC. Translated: CAIGGGDRGINYGYTF.

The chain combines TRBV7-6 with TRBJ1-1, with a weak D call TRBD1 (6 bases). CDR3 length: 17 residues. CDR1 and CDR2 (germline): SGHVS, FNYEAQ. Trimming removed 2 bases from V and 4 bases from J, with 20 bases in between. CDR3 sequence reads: CASSLWERGSGGTEAFF. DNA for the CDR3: TGTGCCAGCAGCTTATGGGAAAGGGGGTCGGGTGGCACTGAAGCTTTCTTT.

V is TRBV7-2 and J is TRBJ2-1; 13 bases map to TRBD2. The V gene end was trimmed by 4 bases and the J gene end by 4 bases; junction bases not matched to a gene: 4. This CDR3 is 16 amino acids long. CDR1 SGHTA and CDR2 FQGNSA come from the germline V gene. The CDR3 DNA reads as TGTGCCAGCAGCTCTTCGGGACTAGCGGGGTACAATGAGCAGTTCTTC. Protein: CASSSSGLAGYNEQFF.

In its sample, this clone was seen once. Here the CDR3 reads CASSPDRNSYNEQFF. The DNA of the CDR3 is TGTGCCAGCAGTCCCGACAGGAACTCCTACAATGAGCAGTTCTTC. V and J are TRBV7-7 and TRBJ2-1, with D maybe TRBD1 (6 bases). V was clipped by 6 bases and J by 0 bases, with 12 bases between them. Per germline, CDR1 SSHAT and CDR2 FNYEAQ (reference sequence). The CDR3 sequence is 15 residues long.

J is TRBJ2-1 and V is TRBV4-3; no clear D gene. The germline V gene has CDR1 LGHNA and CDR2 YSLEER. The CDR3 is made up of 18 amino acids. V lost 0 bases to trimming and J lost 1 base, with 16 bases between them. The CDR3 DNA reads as TGCGCCAGCAGCCAAGATGGTTTGCGAGCAAGTTCCTACAATGAGCAGTTCTTC. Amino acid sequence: CASSQDGLRASSYNEQFF.

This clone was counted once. CDR3 residues: CASSNFPDRGAETQYF. The CDR3 nucleotides read TGTGCCAGCAGCAACTTCCCAGACAGGGGCGCGGAGACCCAGTACTTC. The gene calls are TRBV11-2 and TRBJ2-5; TRBD1 agrees at 8 bases. The CDR3 runs 16 residues. The trim removed 5 bases at V and 5 bases at J, leaving 13 bases unmatched. The germline V gene has CDR1 SGHAT and CDR2 FQNNGV.

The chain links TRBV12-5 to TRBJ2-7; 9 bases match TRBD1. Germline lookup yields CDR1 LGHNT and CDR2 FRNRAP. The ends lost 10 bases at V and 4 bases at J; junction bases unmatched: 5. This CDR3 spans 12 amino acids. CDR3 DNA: TGTGCTACTACAGGGGGCCGGTACGAGCAGTACTTC. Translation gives CATTGGRYEQYF.